This TCR beta chain was sequenced in a study of siplizumab effects on memory and regulatory T cells. Generated by immunoSEQ multiplex PCR, the TCRdb table keeps only in-frame clones and is missing some. The top ten clones hold approximately 0.031% of a sample with about 91,000 clones, roughly 96% of them seen once. Study results and caveats: Proliferating siplizumab-culture Tregs lacked confirmation of suppressive function. Reactions containing siplizumab showed mappable alloreactive CD4+ clones averaging roughly 67% Treg-derived, versus around 26% in controls.

Regarding this clone: What it binds is unknown.

CDR1 and CDR2 from the germline V gene are SGHAT and FQNNGV. The CDR3 is made up of 17 amino acids. V dropped 5 bases and J dropped 3 bases, with 20 bases sitting between them. V usage is TRBV11-2 and J usage is TRBJ2-4, with D possibly TRBD1 on 6 matching bases. This sequence was found in a human donor in good health. Sequencing used naive CD4+ T cells sorted from blood. CDR3 amino acids: CASSPRDTSVGKNIQYF. DNA for the CDR3: TGTGCCAGCAGCCCCCGGGACACCTCGGTGGGCAAAAACATTCAGTACTTC.